This T cell receptor (beta chain) derives from a study of blood T cell repertoires in COVID-19. Study background: Collection of acute and convalescent COVID-19 samples took place in the United States, Italy and Spain. Sources were T cells, B-cell-depleted T cells, or PBMCs; the material itself was cDNA or gDNA.

Between the trimmed V and J ends, which lost 6 bases and 1 base, there was a span of 13 bases. Germline V gene data show CDR1 as SNHLY and CDR2 as FYNNEI. The CDR3 consists of 15 residues. Original handling: Using reference gene primer amplification, nucleated cell counts were estimated. Repertoires were generated with immunoSEQ multiplex PCR, while TCRdb's copy carries only in-frame clones and drops some. V, J and clone size reflect that table, while D and trimming were determined from the DNA. The sample records hundreds of thousands of clones, roughly 85% being singletons. This chain connects TRBV2 to TRBJ1-3; a weak D match, TRBD1 (5 bases). Input material: peripheral blood. This TCR came from a woman aged 18 to 35 who had recovered from COVID-19. CDR3 in amino acids: CASSAGTGSGNTIYF. The CDR3 DNA reads as TGTGCCAGCAGCGCCGGGACTGGATCTGGAAACACCATATATTTT.